A selection of T cell receptor beta chains follows, all from one sample in a study of T cells in Graves' hyperthyroidism and ophthalmopathy. TCRdb re-analysed the multiplex PCR reads in MiXCR, keeping a single row per CDR3 protein. The sample has a few hundred thousand distinct CDR3 sequences; about a sixth are singletons. The specimen was blood. All receptors derive from a woman aged 40-49 years with Graves' ophthalmopathy. CDR3s leave out the opening cysteine and the closing phenylalanine or tryptophan. Fields, in order: CDR3 protein, V gene, J gene.

ASSSDSNPYEQY	TRBV11-2	TRBJ2-7
AWSDILTRT	TRBV30	TRBJ1-2
SVETGANGYT	TRBV29-1	TRBJ1-2
ASSYYIGSHEQY	TRBV6-2/TRBV6-3	TRBJ2-7
SVATGTEAF	TRBV29-1	TRBJ1-1
ASSPTQIYEQY	TRBV12-3/TRBV12-4	TRBJ2-7
ASGLGGRYYGYT	TRBV12-5	TRBJ1-2
ASSPSDRVSTQY	TRBV27	TRBJ2-3
ASSYTITDTQY	TRBV19	TRBJ2-3
SGAVIRQETQY	TRBV20-1	TRBJ2-5
ASTQGLEVMNTEAF	TRBV6-1	TRBJ1-1
ASSTFFGGGQPQH	TRBV6-1	TRBJ1-5
ASTQSSGATNYGYT	TRBV19	TRBJ1-2
ASRKTVNYGYT	TRBV19	TRBJ1-2
ASSYSAGATNTEAF	TRBV6-2/TRBV6-3	TRBJ1-1
ASSAAGGNYGYT	TRBV6-1	TRBJ1-2
ATSDRTGFSNQPQH	TRBV24-1	TRBJ1-5
ASSLYGGQGSGYT	TRBV28	TRBJ1-2
ASSELAGGGDYEQY	TRBV7-8	TRBJ2-7
AWSFGDYGYT	TRBV30	TRBJ1-2
ASTPESSYEQY	TRBV12-3/TRBV12-4	TRBJ2-7
ASSLDGTGRTGELF	TRBV5-1	TRBJ2-2
PSSIIQGVGTGELF	TRBV19	TRBJ2-2